Following are 8 T cell receptor beta chains from one sample sequenced in a study of OX40 agonist ivuxolimab in advanced cancers. Only in-frame clones appear in the TCRdb table, and some are missing; sequencing was by immunoSEQ multiplex PCR. The sample has about 70,000 clones, around 80% seen once. Material: CD4+ or CD8+ T cells sorted from blood, obtained in a trial of the OX40 agonist ivuxolimab. These TCRs come from an adult with an advanced solid tumor such as melanoma, head and neck, liver or kidney cancer.

The chain employs TRBV6-6 and TRBJ1-1; 11 bases line up with TRBD1. The ends lost 6 bases at V and 4 bases at J; junction bases unmatched: 10. This CDR3 is built from 16 residues. Germline values: CDR1 MNHNY, CDR2 SVGAGI (reference sequence). CDR3 coding DNA: TGTGCCAGCAGAACCGGACAGGGGGCGATAGGCACTGAAGCTTTCTTT. Amino acid sequence: CASRTGQGAIGTEAFF.

The chain couples TRBV7-9 to TRBJ2-3, with 7 bases matching TRBD2. Germline V gene data show CDR1 as SEHNR and CDR2 as FQNEAQ (reference sequence). The J segment lost 0 bases and the V segment lost 7 bases, leaving 7 bases of the junction unmatched. The CDR3 extends over 15 amino acids. The CDR3 sequence is CASILWGGSTDTQYF. The DNA for the CDR3 is TGTGCCAGCATCCTATGGGGGGGGAGCACAGATACGCAGTATTTT.

For this clone: Distinct nucleotide sequences in the sample also encode this CDR3. This sequence joins TRBV5-1 and TRBJ1-5; possibly TRBD1 for D (5 bases). Germline V gene data show CDR1 as SGHRS and CDR2 as YFSETQ. Deletions cut 2 bases from V and 2 bases from J, with 5 bases between. CDR3 length: 13 amino acids. CDR3 region: CASSLQGNQPQHF. The CDR3 region has the DNA TGCGCCAGCAGCTTACAGGGCAATCAGCCCCAGCATTTT.

The chain recombines TRBV28 with TRBJ2-7; weak D call: TRBD1 (5 bases). The CDR3 runs to 13 residues. From germline, CDR1 is MDHEN and CDR2 SYDVKM. V was clipped by 3 bases and J by 6 bases, with 12 bases between them. DNA for the CDR3: TGTGCCAGCAGTTTTTCAGGGCGCGGCGAGCAGTACTTC. Translating it yields CASSFSGRGEQYF. Complete variable domain (other parts from reference TRBV28 and TRBJ2-7): DVKVTQSSRYLVKRTGEKVFLECVQDMDHENMFWYRQDPGLGLRLIYFSYDVKMKEKGDIPEGYSVSREKKERFSLILESASTNQTSMYLCASSFSGRGEQYFGPGTRLTVT.

This rearrangement joins TRBV11-3 to TRBJ2-1; D is undetermined. Per germline, CDR1 SGHNT and CDR2 YENEEA. The CDR3 has 15 residues. Trimming left V 3 bases short and J 0 bases short, with 9 bases between. CDR3 amino acids: CASSFPVSSYNEQFF. The CDR3 coding sequence is TGTGCCAGCAGCTTCCCAGTAAGCTCCTACAATGAGCAGTTCTTC. Full variable domain (missing parts from reference TRBV11-3 and TRBJ2-1): EAGVVQSPRYKIIEKKQPVAFWCNPISGHNTLYWYLQNLGQGPELLIRYENEEAVDDSQLPKDRFSAERLKGVDSTLKIQPAELGDSAVYLCASSFPVSSYNEQFFGPGTRLTVL.

V gene TRBV9 combines with J gene TRBJ2-7; D is undetermined. The CDR3 loop spans 14 amino acids. V lost 0 bases and J 3 bases, leaving 10 bases between the germline ends. Germline V CDR1 and CDR2: SGDLS, YYNGEE. CDR3 DNA: TGTGCCAGCAGCGTAGGACCAGGCAACTACGAGCAGTACTTC. Its translation is CASSVGPGNYEQYF.

Concerning this clone itself: The junction shows a germline mismatch at one end, possibly a read error. The chain has TRBV10-3 and TRBJ1-2; weak D call: TRBD1 (5 bases). The germline V gene encodes CDR1 ENHRY and CDR2 SYGVKD. CDR3 length: 13 residues. The CDR3, as DNA: TGTGCCATCAGTGGAGGGCAGGGCGGTGGCGACACCTTC. Translation: CAISGGQGGGDTF.

A note on this clone: Distinct nucleotide sequences in the sample also encode this CDR3. This chain uses TRBV7-2 with TRBJ1-5; unclear D gene. The ends were cut back, 3 bases at V and 0 bases at J, with 3 bases in the middle. Germline-derived CDR1 and CDR2 are SGHTA and FQGNSA. The CDR3 runs 13 residues. CDR3 sequence: CASSLNSNQPQHF. For the CDR3, the DNA is TGTGCCAGCAGCTTGAATAGCAATCAGCCCCAGCATTTT.